Detailed here is one TCR beta chain. The target antigen is unknown. Repertoires were generated with immunoSEQ multiplex PCR, while TCRdb's copy carries only in-frame clones and drops some. The sample has 80,000 or so clones, 85% to 95% seen once; the top ten hold less than 5.5%. V lost 7 bases to trimming and J lost 2 bases, with 12 bases between them. The CDR3 has 14 residues. CDR1 and CDR2 from the germline V gene are MNHEY and SVGAGI. These data belong to a study of T cell responses to AZD1222 COVID-19 vaccine. Study-level results: Epitopes outside B.1.351 and B.1.1.7 mutated regions reportedly drew nearly half of spike TCRs.

Here the sequenced sample was peripheral blood, taken on day 0 of MenACWY control vaccination. V and J are TRBV6-5 and TRBJ1-5; D possibly corresponds to TRBD1 (5 bases). The clonotype was recovered from an adult in good health. CDR3 coding DNA: TGTGCCAGCAAGGACATGGGGGGCAATCAGCCCCAGCATTTT. Amino acid sequence: CASKDMGGNQPQHF.